This T cell receptor beta chain stems from a study of T cell responses to AZD1222 COVID-19 vaccine. A word on this clone: Its antigen is still unknown.

Whole-study findings and limits: The sample set comprised mostly white British donors with more females, and clonal diversity was possibly underestimated. Baseline seropositivity occurred in only 5 to 7 AZD1222 recipients.

V was pared by 5 bases and J by 0 bases, with 14 bases of the junction left unmatched. The CDR3 consists of 19 residues. Germline assignment: CDR1 SEHNR and CDR2 FQNEAQ (reference sequence). Sequencing used immunoSEQ multiplex PCR; TCRdb keeps in-frame clones, though not all of them. The sample lists some 100,000 clones; about 88% were seen once. The specimen comprised peripheral blood, sampled on day 0 of AZD1222 vaccination. The chain links TRBV7-9 to TRBJ2-2; 8 nucleotides match TRBD2. The sequence was collected from an adult in good health. This CDR3 reads CASSQTRSSGLANTGELFF. CDR3 coding DNA: TGTGCCAGCAGCCAGACACGGTCTAGCGGGTTGGCGAACACCGGGGAGCTGTTTTTT.